This is a list of T cell receptor beta chains from one sample in a study of identical twins. TCRdb reprocessed the 5' RACE reads via MiXCR and lists one record per CDR3 protein. The sample has around 250,000 distinct CDR3 sequences, 5.5% to 7.5% seen once. These records were also assigned to another study, of T cells expressing NK-cell markers.

The source material was CD8+ T cells sorted from blood. The receptors were gathered from a woman younger than 30 in good health. The CDR3 runs from the conserved cysteine through the conserved F or W. Each record gives: clone size, V gene, J gene, D gene, CDR3 DNA, CDR3 protein. The D gene is left open where the match is weak. The size of a clone is reported for some rows only, either as once, few or many, or as a class for expanded clones.

>few|TRBV27|TRBJ1-1|TRBD1
TGTGCCAGCAGTCCAGGGGGCGCGAAGACTGAAGCTTTCTTT
CASSPGGAKTEAFF
>NA|TRBV29-1|TRBJ1-2|NA
TGCAGCGTTGAACATCAAGGGCTGGGCTACACCTTC
CSVEHQGLGYTF
>few|TRBV5-1|TRBJ1-1|NA
TGCGCCAGCAGCTTGGGCAGGGACTTAGCTTTCTTT
CASSLGRDLAFF
>NA|TRBV7-9|TRBJ2-1|TRBD2
TGTGCCAGCAGCGGCCCGGGACTAGCGGGAGCTCTTGAGCAGTTCTTC
CASSGPGLAGALEQFF
>many|TRBV6-1|TRBJ2-1|TRBD2
TGTGCCAGCAGCATATCTAGCGGGGGAGGGTCCGATGAGCAGTTCTTC
CASSISSGGGSDEQFF
>few|TRBV20-1|TRBJ2-1|TRBD2
TGCAGTGCCTTGACTAGCGGGGGGGGCTCCTACAATGAGCAGTTCTTC
CSALTSGGGSYNEQFF
>NA|TRBV7-9|TRBJ2-7|NA
TGTGCCAGCAGCCAGATCCGTGAGGACTACGAGCAGTACTTC
CASSQIREDYEQYF
>NA|TRBV9|TRBJ1-1|NA
TGTGCCAGCAGCGTAGATGGCAGACAGTTCACTGAAGCTTTCTTT
CASSVDGRQFTEAFF
>few|TRBV9|TRBJ1-2|NA
TGTGCCAGCAGCGTAGCGTCTGGGACCGACTATGGCTACACCTTC
CASSVASGTDYGYTF
>many|TRBV4-3|TRBJ2-1|NA
TGCGCCAGCAGCCAAGGTAGTAGCGTTTTCCCCAATGAGCAGTTCTTC
CASSQGSSVFPNEQFF
>NA|TRBV6-2/TRBV6-3|TRBJ2-6|TRBD2
TGTGCCAGCAGAGGGCGGGGGAACTCTGGGGCCAACGTCCTGACTTTC
CASRGRGNSGANVLTF
>NA|TRBV2|TRBJ2-3|NA
TGTGCCAGCAGTGGGCGTGGGGCAGATACGCAGTATTTT
CASSGRGADTQYF
>NA|TRBV9|TRBJ1-2|NA
TGTGCCAGCAGCGTAGGGTCGGGGGCGAATGGCTACACCTTC
CASSVGSGANGYTF
>few|TRBV5-1|TRBJ2-7|NA
TGCGCCAGCAGGTACAGCAACTACGAGCAGTACTTC
CASRYSNYEQYF
>NA|TRBV7-9|TRBJ1-2|NA
TGTGCCAGCAGCTTAGCCGAGACAGAAAACAACTATGGCTACACCTTC
CASSLAETENNYGYTF
>NA|TRBV9|TRBJ1-3|NA
TGTGCCAGCAGCGTGGGCGGTGGTGACACCATATATTTT
CASSVGGGDTIYF
>medium-sized|TRBV2|TRBJ2-2|NA
TGTGCCAGCAATCCTACGACGGCCGGGGAGCTGTTTTTT
CASNPTTAGELFF
>NA|TRBV12-3/TRBV12-4|TRBJ1-2|NA
TGTGCCAGCACCCCCAGCAGGGGATACGATGGCTACACCTTC
CASTPSRGYDGYTF
>few|TRBV11-1|TRBJ2-1|TRBD2
TGTGCCAGTAGGCCCGGGCGGGGACTAGCGGGAGTGGGTAACTACAATGAGCAGTTCTTC
CASRPGRGLAGVGNYNEQFF
>few|TRBV5-1|TRBJ2-1|TRBD2
TGCGCCAGCAGCCCCCCGCGGGGAGGGACGAATGAGCAGTTCTTC
CASSPPRGGTNEQFF
>many|TRBV21-1|TRBJ2-4|NA
TGTGCCAGCAGCAAAGCGCAGCTAGCCAAAAACATTCAGTACTTC
CASSKAQLAKNIQYF
>NA|TRBV7-7|TRBJ2-2|NA
TGTGCCATCGTCAGGGTGAGCGGGGAGCTGTTTTTT
CAIVRVSGELFF
>NA|TRBV20-1|TRBJ1-6|TRBD1
TGCAGTGTGTCACCGGACAGGGGGCAAAATTCACCCCTCCACTTT
CSVSPDRGQNSPLHF
>NA|TRBV27|TRBJ2-7|NA
TGTGCCAGCAGTTCACAGGTACTAGCCTACGAGCAGTACTTC
CASSSQVLAYEQYF
>NA|TRBV11-1|TRBJ2-1|NA
TGTGCCAGCAGTCCGACGGCGAGGGGGACTATCCTCTACAATGAGCAGTTCTTC
CASSPTARGTILYNEQFF
>few|TRBV20-1|TRBJ2-3|TRBD2
TGCAGTGCTAGAGTCCGAGCGGGAGCCACAGATACGCAGTATTTT
CSARVRAGATDTQYF
>NA|TRBV11-2|TRBJ2-1|NA
TGTGCCAGCAGCTGGGGCCCTCCGGGAGAGCAGTTCTTC
CASSWGPPGEQFF
>few|TRBV7-9|TRBJ1-1|TRBD1
TGTGCCAGCAGAAATGGGACAGGGGTATTGACTGAAGCTTTCTTT
CASRNGTGVLTEAFF
>few|TRBV5-6|TRBJ1-5|NA
TGTGCCAGCAGCCCTGGGGGTAATAGCAATCAGCCCCAGCATTTT
CASSPGGNSNQPQHF
>many|TRBV6-2/TRBV6-3|TRBJ2-3|NA
TGTGCCAGCATTCGGGGGCGGACAGATACGCAGTATTTT
CASIRGRTDTQYF
>many|TRBV7-8|TRBJ1-1|NA
TGTGCCAGCAGCTTAACATCTAACACTGAAGCTTTCTTT
CASSLTSNTEAFF
>few|TRBV9|TRBJ2-3|TRBD1
TGTGCCAGCAGTGCCGGGACAGGGGTCACAGATACGCAGTATTTT
CASSAGTGVTDTQYF
>NA|TRBV19|TRBJ2-7|TRBD2
TGTGCCAGTAGTCTACGACTAGCGTCCTACGAGCAGTACTTC
CASSLRLASYEQYF
>many|TRBV7-9|TRBJ2-1|NA
TGTGCCAGCAGCCGACAATACAATGAGCAGTTCTTC
CASSRQYNEQFF
>few|TRBV6-2/TRBV6-3|TRBJ2-1|NA
TGTGCCAGCATTCCTAACCGGGCCGAACAAATCACGGCGGGTTCCTACAATGAGCAGTTCTTC
CASIPNRAEQITAGSYNEQFF
>many|TRBV12-3/TRBV12-4|TRBJ2-5|TRBD2
TGTGCCAGCAGCCTCGGGACTAGCGGGGTTAAGGCAGAGACCCAGTACTTC
CASSLGTSGVKAETQYF
>many|TRBV12-3/TRBV12-4|TRBJ2-2|NA
TGTGCCAGCAGCCCAAGGAGCACCGGGGAGCTGTTTTTT
CASSPRSTGELFF
>NA|TRBV12-3/TRBV12-4|TRBJ2-2|TRBD1
TGTGCCAGCAGTTTACAGGGGGCGCTGACCGGGGAGCTGTTTTTT
CASSLQGALTGELFF
>NA|TRBV9|TRBJ2-2|TRBD2
TGTGCCAGCAGCGTAGCTAGTAGCCGCGGGGGACGACTAGTTGGGGAGCTGTTTTTT
CASSVASSRGGRLVGELFF